This is a list of T cell receptor beta chains from one sample in a study of T cell responses to AZD1222 COVID-19 vaccine. TCRdb's table, derived via immunoSEQ multiplex PCR, lists solely in-frame clones and lacks some. The sample carries 100,000 to 150,000 clones, around 85% recorded once. This specimen consisted of peripheral blood, obtained 28 days after the second AZD1222 dose. The source of these receptors is an adult who received the AZD1222 COVID-19 vaccine. The CDR3 runs from the conserved cysteine through the conserved F or W. The D gene is left open where the match is weak. Size is omitted from some rows. Given values are once, few, many or a class for expanded clones.

v_gene,d_gene,abundance,j_gene,CDR3aa,CDR3nt
TRBV11-2,NA,few,TRBJ1-1,CASSLAPPVSWDTEAFF,TGTGCCAGCAGCTTAGCCCCCCCGGTGTCGTGGGACACTGAAGCTTTCTTT
TRBV10-3,TRBD1,NA,TRBJ1-6,CAIKGAYGSPLHF,TGTGCCATCAAGGGGGCTTATGGTTCACCCCTCCACTTT
TRBV6-5,TRBD2,NA,TRBJ2-7,CASTGAGGSYEQYF,TGTGCCAGCACTGGGGCGGGGGGCTCCTACGAGCAGTACTTC
TRBV7-2,TRBD1,NA,TRBJ1-5,CASSLGDSAGQPQHF,TGTGCCAGCAGCTTAGGGGACAGTGCGGGACAGCCCCAGCATTTT
TRBV12-3/TRBV12-4,NA,NA,TRBJ1-4,CASSFSLEKLFF,TGTGCCAGCAGTTTTTCTCTAGAAAAACTGTTTTTT
TRBV10-1,TRBD2,NA,TRBJ2-2,CASSEPGLGIGTGELFF,TGCGCCAGCAGTGAGCCGGGACTAGGGATTGGAACCGGGGAGCTGTTTTTT
TRBV5-6,TRBD1,NA,TRBJ1-5,CASSWGQVANQPQHF,TGTGCCAGCAGCTGGGGACAGGTCGCCAATCAGCCCCAGCATTTT
TRBV5-1,TRBD2,once,TRBJ2-1,CASSSGLAGANNEQFF,TGCGCCAGCAGCTCGGGACTAGCGGGGGCTAACAATGAGCAGTTCTTC
TRBV6-1,NA,NA,TRBJ2-1,CASSEQAGDINNEQFF,TGTGCCAGCAGTGAACAAGCGGGTGACATCAACAATGAGCAGTTCTTC
TRBV7-2,NA,NA,TRBJ2-7,CASSLVQGSAYEQYF,TGTGCCAGCAGCTTAGTTCAGGGGTCAGCCTACGAGCAGTACTTC
TRBV30,NA,once,TRBJ1-1,CAWLVSTEAFF,TGTGCCTGGTTGGTCTCCACTGAAGCTTTCTTT
TRBV29-1,NA,NA,TRBJ1-2,CSVGGDTYGYTF,TGCAGCGTCGGGGGGGACACCTATGGCTACACCTTC
TRBV7-8,TRBD1,NA,TRBJ2-7,CASSARQGPYEQYF,TGTGCCAGCAGCGCCAGACAGGGCCCCTACGAGCAGTACTTC
TRBV14,NA,NA,TRBJ2-7,CASSRGGEQYF,TGTGCCAGCAGTAGGGGGGGCGAGCAGTACTTC
TRBV2,NA,NA,TRBJ1-4,CASSVLGKTVTNEKLFF,TGTGCCAGCAGTGTTTTGGGGAAAACAGTGACTAATGAAAAACTGTTTTTT
TRBV6-1,NA,NA,TRBJ2-3,CASSEGVRREQYF,TGTGCCAGCAGTGAGGGCGTGCGAAGGGAGCAGTATTTT
TRBV6-9,NA,NA,TRBJ1-5,CASSYERPDRHSNQPQHF,TGTGCCAGCAGTTACGAACGCCCCGACAGACATAGCAATCAGCCCCAGCATTTT
TRBV6-5,NA,NA,TRBJ1-5,CASRRGGNQPQHF,TGTGCCAGCAGGAGGGGGGGTAATCAGCCCCAGCATTTT
TRBV10-3,NA,NA,TRBJ2-7,CAISESVGKGSYEQYF,TGTGCCATCAGTGAGTCGGTAGGAAAAGGGAGCTACGAGCAGTACTTC
TRBV2,TRBD1,once,TRBJ1-4,CASGGGQINEKLFF,TGTGCCAGCGGAGGGGGACAGATTAATGAAAAACTGTTTTTT
TRBV2,NA,NA,TRBJ2-4,CASSEAAVLNIQYF,TGTGCCAGCAGTGAGGCGGCTGTCCTAAACATTCAGTACTTC
TRBV5-1,NA,NA,TRBJ2-2,CASSLGAGRVTGELFF,TGCGCCAGCAGCTTGGGTGCAGGGCGTGTCACCGGGGAGCTGTTTTTT
TRBV24-1,TRBD1,NA,TRBJ2-7,CATSEPGTGGGEQYF,TGTGCCACCAGTGAACCCGGGACAGGGGGCGGCGAGCAGTACTTC
TRBV6-5,NA,few,TRBJ1-4,CASSSGTKYAEKLFF,TGTGCCAGCAGTTCCGGGACAAAGTATGCGGAAAAACTGTTTTTT
TRBV10-1,TRBD1,NA,TRBJ1-5,CASRPGTAKISNQPQHF,TGCGCCAGCCGTCCCGGGACAGCAAAAATTAGCAATCAGCCCCAGCATTTT
TRBV7-9,NA,few,TRBJ1-4,CASSRNEKLFF,TGTGCCAGCAGCAGAAATGAAAAACTGTTTTTT
TRBV20-1,TRBD1,NA,TRBJ1-4,CSAIPDRLLFF,TGCAGTGCTATCCCGGACAGGTTACTGTTTTTT
TRBV30,NA,NA,TRBJ1-3,CASLRAPSGNTIYF,TGTGCCTCCCTGAGAGCCCCCTCTGGAAACACCATATATTTT
TRBV6-1,NA,NA,TRBJ1-6,CASSERDSPLHF,TGTGCCAGCAGTGAAAGGGATTCACCCCTCCACTTT
TRBV4-2,NA,NA,TRBJ1-1,CASSRTGSTEAFF,TGTGCCAGCAGCCGTACAGGTTCCACTGAAGCTTTCTTT
TRBV5-1,TRBD2,NA,TRBJ2-3,CASSRAPSGGVSTDTQYF,TGCGCCAGCAGCCGAGCTCCTAGCGGGGGTGTAAGCACAGATACGCAGTATTTT